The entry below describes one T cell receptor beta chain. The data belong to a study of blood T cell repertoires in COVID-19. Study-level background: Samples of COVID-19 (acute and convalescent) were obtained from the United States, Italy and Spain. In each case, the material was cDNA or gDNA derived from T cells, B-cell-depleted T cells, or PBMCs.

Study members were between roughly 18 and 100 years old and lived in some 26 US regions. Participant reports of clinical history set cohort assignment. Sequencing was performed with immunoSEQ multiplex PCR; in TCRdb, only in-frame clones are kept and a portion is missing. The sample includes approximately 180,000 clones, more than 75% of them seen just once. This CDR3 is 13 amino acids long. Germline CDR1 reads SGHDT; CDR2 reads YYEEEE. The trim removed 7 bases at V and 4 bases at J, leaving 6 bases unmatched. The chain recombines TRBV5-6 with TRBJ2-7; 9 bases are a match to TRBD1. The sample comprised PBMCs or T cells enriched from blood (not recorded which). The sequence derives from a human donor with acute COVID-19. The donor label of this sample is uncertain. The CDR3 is CASRTGTGYEQYF. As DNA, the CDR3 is TGTGCCAGCCGTACCGGGACAGGGTACGAGCAGTACTTC. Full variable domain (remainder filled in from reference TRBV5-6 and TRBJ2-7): DAGVTQSPTHLIKTRGQQVTLRCSPKSGHDTVSWYQQALGQGPQFIFQYYEEEERQRGNFPDRFSGHQFPNYSSELNVNALLLGDSALYLCASRTGTGYEQYFGPGTRLTVT.